This T cell receptor beta chain comes out of a study of blood T cell repertoires in COVID-19. Authors' analysis steps: The authors estimated nucleated cell counts from reference gene primer amplification. Clones were read by immunoSEQ multiplex PCR, and TCRdb kept only the in-frame ones, dropping some. The V and J calls and the clone size are those of that table, but D and trimming were determined from the DNA. The table includes approximately 350,000 clones, 85% to 90% detected once. CDR3 length: 14 amino acids. V gave up 7 bases and J gave up 8 bases, with 20 bases separating them. The germline CDR1 and CDR2 sequences are LNHDA and SQIVND (reference sequence). Seattle's enrolled individuals joined amid active infection and were then monitored longitudinally.

This chain uses TRBV19 with TRBJ1-2, with D possibly TRBD1 on 5 matching bases. The clonotype comes from a woman between 45 and 65 years old with COVID-19, enrolled during active disease. Sequencing used peripheral blood. The CDR3: CASTHPPGRGGYTF. CDR3 nucleotide sequence: TGTGCCAGTACCCACCCCCCCGGTAGGGGAGGCTACACCTTC.